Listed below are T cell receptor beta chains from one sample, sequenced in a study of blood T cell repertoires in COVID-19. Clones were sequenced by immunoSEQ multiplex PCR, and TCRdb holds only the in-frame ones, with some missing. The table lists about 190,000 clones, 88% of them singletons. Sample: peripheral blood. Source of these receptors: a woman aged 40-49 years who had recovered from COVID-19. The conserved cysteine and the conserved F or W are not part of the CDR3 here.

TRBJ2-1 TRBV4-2 ASSQGDSHSYNEQF
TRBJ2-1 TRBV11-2 ASSLDRDRGFDEQF
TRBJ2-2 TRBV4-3 ASSRLALGGNTGELF
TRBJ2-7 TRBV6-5 ASRTSGLSYEQY
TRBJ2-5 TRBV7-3 ASSAHSGQETQY
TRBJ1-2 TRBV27 ASSPLVGQGGYT
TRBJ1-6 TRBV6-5 ASGVRGGHSPLH
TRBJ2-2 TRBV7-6 ASSLATGLDGELF
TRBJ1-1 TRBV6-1 ASSDPPGQRNTEAF
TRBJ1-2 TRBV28 ASRAPGTGIYGYT
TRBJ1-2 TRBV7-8 ASSFSESRGRVYGYT
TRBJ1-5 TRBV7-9 ASSRFGTGDNQPQH
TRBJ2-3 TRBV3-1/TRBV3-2 ASSPLAGGPGDTQY
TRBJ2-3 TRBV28 ASSPPAGLGTDTQY
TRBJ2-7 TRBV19 ASSIGLAGGSAGEQY
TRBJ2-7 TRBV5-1 ASSLGTATYEQY
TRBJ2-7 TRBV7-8 ASSLARLALYSYEQY
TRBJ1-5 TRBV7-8 ASSLREGDQPQH
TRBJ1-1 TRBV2 ASSGQWNTEAF
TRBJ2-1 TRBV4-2 ASSQEAYSSYNEQF
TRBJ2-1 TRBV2 ASSAEGLGNEQF
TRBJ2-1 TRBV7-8 ASSSGTNNEQF
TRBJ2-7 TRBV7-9 ASSFVWTSGPFSGYEQY
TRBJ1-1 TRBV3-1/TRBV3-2 ASSQLLQGATEAF
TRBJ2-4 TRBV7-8 ASSPAYREGGNIQY
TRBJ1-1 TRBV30 AWSMTYTEAF
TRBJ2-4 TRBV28 ASGRQGADIQY
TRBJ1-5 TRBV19 ASSIREFADNNQPQH
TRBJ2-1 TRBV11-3 ASSLGSSGDNEQF
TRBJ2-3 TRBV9 ASSVATQGAVHTQY
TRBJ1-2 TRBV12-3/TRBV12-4 ASSPQRIYGYT
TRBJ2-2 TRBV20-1 SASGPGELF
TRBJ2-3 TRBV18 ASSPPLLAQASDTQY
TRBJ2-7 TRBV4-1 ASSQEQAYEQY
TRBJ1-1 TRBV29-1 SVEGQENTEAF
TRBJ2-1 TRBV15 ATSRDWSTSGRTHEQF
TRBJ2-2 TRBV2 ASVAPNTGELF
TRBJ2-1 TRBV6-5 ASSYVLSSYNEQF
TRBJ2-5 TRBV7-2 ASILAGEIETQY
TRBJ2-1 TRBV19 ASRTWGDYDNEQF
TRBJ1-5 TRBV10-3 ATKVTENQPQH
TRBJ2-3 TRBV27 ASSFLRTDTQY